Listed below are T cell receptor beta chains from one sample, sequenced in a study of blood T cell repertoires in COVID-19. Data came from immunoSEQ multiplex PCR; TCRdb stores just in-frame clones and leaves some out. The sample includes approximately 260,000 clones, around four fifths seen only once; the top ten take about 4%. Sample: peripheral blood. The receptors originated from a woman in her thirties or forties with active or convalescent COVID-19. Both conserved end residues are part of each CDR3. The D gene is left open where the match is weak. The size of a clone is reported for some rows only, either as once, few or many, or as a class for expanded clones.

abundance	j_gene	d_gene	v_gene	CDR3nt	CDR3aa
few	TRBJ1-2	NA	TRBV27	TGTGCCAGCAGTTTAGAAAGTAGGGGCCACTCCGGAGGCTACACCTTC	CASSLESRGHSGGYTF
NA	TRBJ2-4	NA	TRBV24-1	TGTGCCACCAGTGATTTGCGCCAGGGTGACATTCAGTACTTC	CATSDLRQGDIQYF
NA	TRBJ1-1	NA	TRBV18	TGTGCCAGCTCACCTCGGCGGGACTGGAACACTGAAGCTTTCTTT	CASSPRRDWNTEAFF
once	TRBJ2-5	TRBD1	TRBV7-9	TGTGCCAGCAGCCCGATACAGGGGGCTGAAGAGACCCAGTACTTC	CASSPIQGAEETQYF
NA	TRBJ1-1	NA	TRBV7-2	TGTGCCAGCACTCCCGGGTTTGAGACTGAAGCTTTCTTT	CASTPGFETEAFF
once	TRBJ1-1	NA	TRBV10-2	TGCGCCACCTTTATGAACACTGAAGCTTTCTTT	CATFMNTEAFF
NA	TRBJ2-5	NA	TRBV25-1	TGTGCCAGCCGCTCGGATGGCGGGCCCAAGACCCAGTACTTC	CASRSDGGPKTQYF
NA	TRBJ1-1	NA	TRBV14	TGTGCCAGCAGCCGGCAGCGGCGGACTGAAGCTTTCTTT	CASSRQRRTEAFF
NA	TRBJ2-2	TRBD2	TRBV24-1	TGTGCCACCAGTGATCGGGGGGGAACAGGGTGGACCGGGGAGCTGTTTTTT	CATSDRGGTGWTGELFF
once	TRBJ2-1	NA	TRBV19	TGTGCTAGTACGGTGGTTGGGGGGAATGAGCAGTTCTTC	CASTVVGGNEQFF
NA	TRBJ1-4	TRBD1	TRBV3-1/TRBV3-2	TGTGCCAGCAGCCACTACAGGGGCGCTAATGAAAAACTGTTTTTT	CASSHYRGANEKLFF
few	TRBJ2-3	TRBD1	TRBV6-4	TGTGCCAGCAGTGAAGGGCAGGGGGACACAGATACGCAGTATTTT	CASSEGQGDTDTQYF
NA	TRBJ2-3	TRBD1	TRBV18	TGTGCCAGCTCCCCTGGGGACAGCGGTCACACAGATACGCAGTATTTT	CASSPGDSGHTDTQYF
NA	TRBJ1-6	NA	TRBV5-6	TGTGCCAGCAGCCAGAGTGGGGGCTGGACCTATAATTCACCCCTCCACTTT	CASSQSGGWTYNSPLHF
NA	TRBJ2-7	NA	TRBV3-1/TRBV3-2	TGTGCCAGCAGCCGAGATACCTACGAGCAGTACTTC	CASSRDTYEQYF
few	TRBJ1-2	NA	TRBV2	TGTGCCAGCAGTGAAAGAGGTTTGAGCGGCTACACCTTC	CASSERGLSGYTF
NA	TRBJ2-1	NA	TRBV2	TGTGCCAGCAGGACACTTCTGGTAGGCAATGAGCAGTTCTTC	CASRTLLVGNEQFF
NA	TRBJ2-2	NA	TRBV4-1	TGCGCCAGCAGCCAGTGGCTTGACACCGGGGAGCTGTTTTTT	CASSQWLDTGELFF
NA	TRBJ1-1	NA	TRBV5-1	TGCGCCAGCAGCTTGGAGTTGGGGAGGGTGGGGAACACTGAAGCTTTCTTT	CASSLELGRVGNTEAFF
NA	TRBJ1-1	NA	TRBV5-1	TGCGCCAGCAGCTTATCGGGACAGAACACTGAAGCTTTCTTT	CASSLSGQNTEAFF
NA	TRBJ1-1	NA	TRBV24-1	TGTGCCACCAGTGATGCCAAGGGAGGAGGCACTGAAGCTTTCTTT	CATSDAKGGGTEAFF
NA	TRBJ1-4	NA	TRBV5-8	TGTGCCAGCAGCTTGGCGGGGGTTGAAAAACTGTTTTTT	CASSLAGVEKLFF
NA	TRBJ1-1	NA	TRBV6-5	TGTGCCAGCAGCCCCCCGGGGTGGAGCACTGAAGCTTTCTTT	CASSPPGWSTEAFF
NA	TRBJ1-2	TRBD1	TRBV6-5	TGTGCCTCTCGTCGGGACAGGAGAGAGGGCTACACCTTC	CASRRDRREGYTF
NA	TRBJ1-4	NA	TRBV7-9	TGTGCCAGCAGCTTAGCCAGGGGAAACGAAAAACTGTTTTTT	CASSLARGNEKLFF
NA	TRBJ2-3	NA	TRBV2	TGTGCCAGCAGTGAAGCAGGGGTAGATACGCAGTATTTT	CASSEAGVDTQYF
NA	TRBJ1-2	TRBD1	TRBV5-6	TGTGCCAGCAGCAGGACAGGTATCCTCTATGGCTACACCTTC	CASSRTGILYGYTF
NA	TRBJ2-7	NA	TRBV29-1	TGCAGCGTTGTTGGTCTACAGAGCTCCTACGAGCAGTACTTC	CSVVGLQSSYEQYF
NA	TRBJ2-1	NA	TRBV3-1/TRBV3-2	TGTGCCAGCAGCAGCCGAGGGCCCCGGGACTCCGAGCAGTTCTTC	CASSSRGPRDSEQFF
NA	TRBJ2-2	TRBD2	TRBV3-1/TRBV3-2	TGTGCCAGCAGCCCGGGGGGCACCGGGGAGCTGTTTTTT	CASSPGGTGELFF
NA	TRBJ1-1	TRBD1	TRBV4-1	TGCGCCAGCAGCCTCCTGGGACAGGGGGCTTGGGGCACTGAAGCTTTCTTT	CASSLLGQGAWGTEAFF
NA	TRBJ2-2	NA	TRBV14	TGTGCCAGCAGCCAAGATAGGGGTTACACCGGGGAGCTGTTTTTT	CASSQDRGYTGELFF
NA	TRBJ1-5	TRBD1	TRBV2	TGTGCCAGCAGTGAAGAGTTAGGGGGCGGTCAGCCCCAGCATTTT	CASSEELGGGQPQHF
NA	TRBJ2-3	TRBD2	TRBV5-1	TGCGCCAGCAGTACAGCGGGGGGGACAGATACGCAGTATTTT	CASSTAGGTDTQYF
NA	TRBJ1-5	TRBD1	TRBV9	TGTGCCAGCAGCGTCGGACAGGGTGGCAATCAGCCCCAGCATTTT	CASSVGQGGNQPQHF
NA	TRBJ1-6	NA	TRBV27	TGTGCCAGCACCCTGTCGAATGCTACCTATAATTCACCCCTCCACTTT	CASTLSNATYNSPLHF
NA	TRBJ2-1	NA	TRBV7-9	TGTGCCAGCAGCCCCGGGCGGACATCCCGGGTTGAGCAGTTCTTC	CASSPGRTSRVEQFF
NA	TRBJ1-4	TRBD1	TRBV30	TGTGCCTGGAGTGCGCAGGGGGTGATTGGTGAAAAACTGTTTTTT	CAWSAQGVIGEKLFF
NA	TRBJ2-5	NA	TRBV5-1	TGCGCCAGCAGCTTGGAACGGGGTTCCCAAGAGACCCAGTACTTC	CASSLERGSQETQYF
few	TRBJ1-5	TRBD1	TRBV7-3	TGTGCCAGCAGCCTACAGGGGGGACAGCCCCAGCATTTT	CASSLQGGQPQHF
NA	TRBJ1-6	NA	TRBV5-1	TGCGCCAGCAGCTTTTGGAGTCTATATTCACCCCTCCACTTT	CASSFWSLYSPLHF
NA	TRBJ1-3	NA	TRBV27	TGTGCCAGCAGTTCAGCCACCAGGGGCTCTGGAAACACCATATATTTT	CASSSATRGSGNTIYF
NA	TRBJ1-5	NA	TRBV4-2	TGTGCCAGCAGCCAAGATAAGAGCAGCAATCAGCCCCAGCATTTT	CASSQDKSSNQPQHF
NA	TRBJ1-5	NA	TRBV19	TGTGCCACCACATCTATTGGGCGCAATCAGCCCCAGCATTTT	CATTSIGRNQPQHF
NA	TRBJ1-5	TRBD1	TRBV19	TGTGCCAGTAGTCACAGGGGTGATCAGCCCCAGCATTTT	CASSHRGDQPQHF
NA	TRBJ1-4	NA	TRBV7-9	TGTGCCACCCAGGAGGGAGGAAAGGGAAAACTGTTTTTT	CATQEGGKGKLFF
NA	TRBJ1-5	NA	TRBV7-6	TGTGCCAGCAGCTCCCCAGGGAGCAATCAGCCCCAGCATTTT	CASSSPGSNQPQHF